These 20 T cell receptor beta chains were sequenced from one sample in a study of blood T cell repertoires in COVID-19. Sequencing used immunoSEQ multiplex PCR; TCRdb keeps in-frame clones, though not all of them. The sample has 310,000 or so clones; approximately 86% are singletons. Material: peripheral blood. The origin of the receptors is a woman aged 30 to 39 who had recovered from COVID-19.

The gene calls are TRBV28 and TRBJ1-4; 9 bases are shared with TRBD1. The germline V gene has CDR1 MDHEN and CDR2 SYDVKM. CDR3 length: 15 amino acids. J was trimmed by 8 bases and V by 2 bases; bases with no gene match: 6. The CDR3 nucleotides are TGTGCCAGCAGTTTAGGACAGGGGTTTCGGGAAAAACTGTTTTTT. This codes for CASSLGQGFREKLFF. Supplemented by reference TRBV28 and TRBJ1-4, the full variable domain reads DVKVTQSSRYLVKRTGEKVFLECVQDMDHENMFWYRQDPGLGLRLIYFSYDVKMKEKGDIPEGYSVSREKKERFSLILESASTNQTSMYLCASSLGQGFREKLFFGSGTQLSVL.

The rearrangement links TRBV2 to TRBJ1-1; 8 bases map to TRBD1. The ends lost 5 bases at V and 6 bases at J; junction bases unmatched: 5. CDR1 is SNHLY, CDR2 FYNNEI, per germline. This CDR3 comprises 13 residues. The chain's CDR3 is CASSPGGISEAFF. DNA for the CDR3: TGTGCCAGCAGTCCAGGGGGCATCTCTGAAGCTTTCTTT. The whole variable domain, remainder taken from reference TRBV2 and TRBJ1-1, is EPEVTQTPSHQVTQMGQEVILRCVPISNHLYFYWYRQILGQKVEFLVSFYNNEISEKSEIFDDQFSVERPDGSNFTLKIRSTKLEDSAMYFCASSPGGISEAFFGQGTRLTVV.

This sequence joins TRBV14 and TRBJ2-2; 12 nucleotides align to TRBD1. Germline CDR1 SGHDN, CDR2 FVKESK. V was clipped by 5 bases and J by 5 bases; unmatched bases: 3. The CDR3 extends over 15 amino acids. In DNA form, the CDR3 reads TGTGCCAGCAGCAGGGACAGGGGGCGTACCGGGGAGCTGTTTTTT. As protein: CASSRDRGRTGELFF.

The chain is built from TRBV4-1 and TRBJ2-3, with 11 positions matching TRBD2. V lost 3 bases to trimming and J lost 3 bases; unmatched junction nucleotides: 2. Germline values: CDR1 MGHRA, CDR2 YSYEKL. CDR3 length: 15 residues. The CDR3 reads CASSQASGGTDTQYF. For the CDR3, the DNA is TGCGCCAGCAGCCAGGCTAGCGGGGGGACAGATACGCAGTATTTT.

The chain links TRBV23-1 to TRBJ1-1, with 8 positions matching TRBD1. TRBV23-1 is assigned to the ORF class and has an uncertain function. Trimming at V came to 7 bases and at J to 3 bases, leaving 13 bases not matched to a gene. CDR3 length: 16 residues. The CDR3 DNA sequence: TGCGCCAGCACTCCGGGACAGGCAAATCCTCACACTGAAGCTTTCTTT. Protein product: CASTPGQANPHTEAFF.

This clone came up a few times. The chain recombines TRBV25-1 with TRBJ1-6; D is unresolved. Trimming shortened V by 7 bases and J by 5 bases, and 18 bases separated the two germline ends. Germline V lookup: CDR1 MGHDK, CDR2 SYGVNS. The CDR3 has 16 residues. CDR3 nucleotides: TGTGCCAGCACCCCTACGGGGTATGGGGATAATTCACCCCTCCACTTT. Protein product: CASTPTGYGDNSPLHF.

This clone appeared once. This chain connects TRBV7-9 to TRBJ1-6; TRBD1 might be the D (6 bases). CDR3 length: 14 residues. V lost 5 bases, J lost 10 bases, and 15 bases lay in between. Germline V gene lookup returns CDR1 SEHNR and CDR2 FQNEAQ (reference sequence). In nucleotides, the CDR3 is TGTGCCAGCAGCCCGATACAGGGTTGCTCACCCCTCCACTTT. It is translated as CASSPIQGCSPLHF.

The chain employs TRBV2 and TRBJ2-7; a possible D gene is TRBD1 (6 bases). The CDR3 length is 13 residues. Trimming removed 6 bases from V and 3 bases from J, with 12 bases in between. Germline-derived CDR1 and CDR2 are SNHLY and FYNNEI. CDR3 residues: CASSHSDSYEQYF. The DNA for the CDR3 is TGTGCCAGCAGCCATTCGGACAGCTACGAGCAGTACTTC.

Only a few counts were recorded for this clone. The V gene is TRBV2, the J gene TRBJ2-7; 9 nucleotides match TRBD2. The CDR3 contains 13 residues. The germline V gene encodes CDR1 SNHLY and CDR2 FYNNEI. Germline trimming cut 9 bases from V and 3 bases from J; bases unmatched to any gene: 6. CDR3 residues: CASTGTSNYEQYF. Written as DNA, the CDR3 is TGTGCCAGTACCGGGACTAGCAACTACGAGCAGTACTTC.

The chain is built from TRBV5-5 and TRBJ2-1; D uncertain. CDR1 is SGHKS, CDR2 YYEKEE, per germline (reference sequence). The CDR3 covers 13 residues. Trimming stripped 5 bases from V and 9 bases from J, with 15 bases between. The CDR3 spells CASSFLGPGEQFF. The CDR3 DNA follows: TGTGCCAGCAGTTTTCTGGGCCCCGGTGAGCAGTTCTTC.

The genes are TRBV6-1 and TRBJ1-6; D is ambiguous. The germline V gene has CDR1 MNHNS and CDR2 SASEGT. The CDR3 has 15 residues. The V gene lost 0 bases and the J gene lost 7 bases, with 10 bases spanning the gap. The CDR3 nucleotides read TGTGCCAGCAGTGAAGCGCTTGGTAGAAATTCACCCCTCCACTTT. Its protein is CASSEALGRNSPLHF.

V usage is TRBV9 and J usage is TRBJ1-1, with TRBD1 matching 7 bases. With V trimmed by 2 bases and J by 0 bases, 10 bases remained unmatched. The CDR3 covers 17 residues. Germline lookup yields CDR1 SGDLS and CDR2 YYNGEE. This CDR3 is CASSVSGQGEMNTEAFF. CDR3 DNA: TGTGCCAGCAGCGTCTCGGGGCAGGGGGAGATGAACACTGAAGCTTTCTTT. Drawing the rest from reference TRBV9 and TRBJ1-1, the complete variable domain is DSGVTQTPKHLITATGQRVTLRCSPRSGDLSVYWYQQSLDQGLQFLIQYYNGEERAKGNILERFSAQQFPDLHSELNLSSLELGDSALYFCASSVSGQGEMNTEAFFGQGTRLTVV.

The DNA for the CDR3 is TGTGCCAGCATTTTCGACAGGGGGCGCGACTATGGCTACACCTTC. Translating it yields CASIFDRGRDYGYTF. This rearrangement joins TRBV2 to TRBJ1-2; 10 nucleotides align to TRBD1. The germline V gene encodes CDR1 SNHLY and CDR2 FYNNEI. V lost 7 bases to trimming and J lost 3 bases; unmatched junction nucleotides: 8. CDR3 length: 15 residues.

This clone occurred a few times. The V call is TRBV2, the J call TRBJ2-2; maybe TRBD1 (6 bases). V lost 7 bases and J lost 0, with 18 bases in between. Germline V gene lookup returns CDR1 SNHLY and CDR2 FYNNEI. This CDR3 is built from 17 residues. The CDR3: CASTTDRPTTNTGELFF. The CDR3 DNA reads TGTGCCAGCACCACCGACAGGCCGACAACGAACACCGGGGAGCTGTTTTTT.

This chain connects TRBV3-1 (or the pseudogene TRBV3-2) to TRBJ2-5; 10 nucleotides align to TRBD1. V was pared by 1 base and J by 5 bases, with 4 bases of the junction left unmatched. CDR1 is LGHDT and CDR2 is YNNKEL in the germline V gene (reference sequence). The CDR3 has 15 amino acids. In DNA form, the CDR3 reads TGTGCCAGCAGCCAAGGGACAGGGGGGATGGAGACCCAGTACTTC. Translating gives CASSQGTGGMETQYF.

This sequence joins TRBV6-5 and TRBJ2-7; no definite D call. Per the germline V gene, CDR1 is MNHEY and CDR2 is SVGAGI. The V and J ends lost 6 bases and 0 bases respectively, with 12 bases between them. The CDR3 runs 14 residues. DNA for the CDR3: TGTGCCAGCAGCCCCCGTCTAGACTCCTACGAGCAGTACTTC. It encodes CASSPRLDSYEQYF.

The rearrangement links TRBV25-1 to TRBJ2-2; maybe TRBD2 (5 bases). The CDR3 is 16 residues long. V was trimmed by 3 bases and J by 5 bases, leaving 16 bases between them. CDR1 is MGHDK, CDR2 SYGVNS, per germline. CDR3 protein: CASSDEALTGTGELFF. Written as DNA, the CDR3 is TGTGCCAGCAGTGACGAGGCCTTAACGGGGACCGGGGAGCTGTTTTTT.

This clone has just a few counts. The chain couples TRBV11-1 to TRBJ2-7, with TRBD2 as a possible D gene (5 bases). The CDR3 loop spans 16 amino acids. The germline V gene encodes CDR1 SGHAT and CDR2 FQDESV (reference sequence). The V end lost 0 bases, the J end lost 0 bases, and 12 bases lay between the germline ends. The CDR3 reads CASSLATRASSYEQYF. In nucleotides, the CDR3 is TGTGCCAGCAGCTTAGCGACGCGGGCAAGCTCCTACGAGCAGTACTTC.

This chain links TRBV9 with TRBJ1-1; 10 bases map to TRBD1. The CDR3 is 16 residues long. Germline V gene lookup returns CDR1 SGDLS and CDR2 YYNGEE. After removal of 3 bases from V and 3 bases from J, the junction contained 8 bases not matched to a gene. The CDR3 sequence: CASSAGTGASDTEAFF. DNA of the CDR3: TGTGCCAGCAGCGCCGGGACAGGGGCTTCAGACACTGAAGCTTTCTTT. Full variable domain (outside the CDR3, taken from reference TRBV9 and TRBJ1-1): DSGVTQTPKHLITATGQRVTLRCSPRSGDLSVYWYQQSLDQGLQFLIQYYNGEERAKGNILERFSAQQFPDLHSELNLSSLELGDSALYFCASSAGTGASDTEAFFGQGTRLTVV.

The chain links TRBV5-4 to TRBJ1-1; TRBD1 agrees at 7 bases. This CDR3 contains 15 residues. The germline V gene has CDR1 SGHNT and CDR2 YYREEE (reference sequence). Losses at the gene ends were 4 bases for V and 8 bases for J; bases not matched to a gene: 14. As DNA, the CDR3 is TGTGCCAGCAGCCTGTCGGCAACCGGGACAGACGAAGCTTTCTTT. Translated: CASSLSATGTDEAFF.